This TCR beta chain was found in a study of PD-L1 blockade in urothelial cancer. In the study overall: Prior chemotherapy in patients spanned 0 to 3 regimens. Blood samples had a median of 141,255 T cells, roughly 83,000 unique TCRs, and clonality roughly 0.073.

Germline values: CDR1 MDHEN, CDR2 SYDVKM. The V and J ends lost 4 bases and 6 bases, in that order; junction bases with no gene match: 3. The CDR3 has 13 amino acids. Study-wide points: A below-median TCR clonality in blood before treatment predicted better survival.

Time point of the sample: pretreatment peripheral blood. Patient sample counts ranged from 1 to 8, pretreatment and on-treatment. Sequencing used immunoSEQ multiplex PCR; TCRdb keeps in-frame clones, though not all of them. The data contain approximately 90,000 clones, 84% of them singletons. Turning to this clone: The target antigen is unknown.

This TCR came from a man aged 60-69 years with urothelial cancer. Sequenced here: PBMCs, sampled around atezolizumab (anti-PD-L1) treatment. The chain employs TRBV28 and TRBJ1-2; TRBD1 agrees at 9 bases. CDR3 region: CASSSRTGDGYTF. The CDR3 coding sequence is TGTGCCAGCAGTTCGAGGACAGGGGATGGCTACACCTTC.